These T cell receptor beta chains were read from a single sample in a study of blood T cell repertoires in COVID-19. TCRdb's table, derived via immunoSEQ multiplex PCR, lists solely in-frame clones and lacks some. The sample yields more than 150,000 clones, approximately 80% seen once. Input material: PBMCs or T cells enriched from blood (not recorded which). These receptors came from a man aged 60 to 75 who had been exposed to COVID-19. CDR3s include the opening cysteine and the closing phenylalanine or tryptophan. The D gene is left open where the match is weak. Clone size appears in some rows only: once, few, many, or a class for an expanded clone.

J: TRBJ1-4
size: NA
D: NA
V: TRBV27
DNA: TGTGCCAGCAGAAGGGACATCACAACTAATGAAAAACTGTTTTTT
CDR3: CASRRDITTNEKLFF

J: TRBJ1-6
size: NA
D: TRBD1
V: TRBV12-5
DNA: TGTGCTAGTGGTTTGGGAGGGACAGGGAGCTCCTATAATTCACCCCTCCACTTT
CDR3: CASGLGGTGSSYNSPLHF

J: TRBJ2-1
size: few
D: NA
V: TRBV21-1
DNA: TGTGCCAGCAGCAAATTTGACCCCTTTCTACAGACATGCTACAATGAGCAGTTCTTC
CDR3: CASSKFDPFLQTCYNEQFF

J: TRBJ2-7
size: NA
D: NA
V: TRBV30
DNA: TGTGCCTGGAGTGTATATGGGAGCTCCTACGAGCAGTACTTC
CDR3: CAWSVYGSSYEQYF

J: TRBJ2-7
size: NA
D: NA
V: TRBV11-1
DNA: TGTGCCAGCAGCTTGGCATTGACGGACAGTTGGGGCGAGCAGTACTTC
CDR3: CASSLALTDSWGEQYF

J: TRBJ1-6
size: NA
D: TRBD1
V: TRBV14
DNA: TGTGCCAGCAGCCAAGTATCGGGACAGGGAGTATCCTTT
CDR3: CASSQVSGQGVSF

J: TRBJ2-5
size: NA
D: NA
V: TRBV28
DNA: TGTGCCAGCAGTTTACGGAGGGGCTCGGAGACCCAGTACTTC
CDR3: CASSLRRGSETQYF

J: TRBJ2-7
size: NA
D: NA
V: TRBV28
DNA: TGTGCCAGCAGCGGTACCTACGAGCAGTACTTC
CDR3: CASSGTYEQYF

J: TRBJ2-2
size: NA
D: NA
V: TRBV2
DNA: TGTGCCACGGTGGGCAGCAAAAACACCGGGGAGCTGTTTTTT
CDR3: CATVGSKNTGELFF

J: TRBJ2-5
size: NA
D: NA
V: TRBV20-1
DNA: TGCAGTGCTAGTGGACAGTTCGGAGAGACCCAGTACTTC
CDR3: CSASGQFGETQYF

J: TRBJ1-4
size: NA
D: NA
V: TRBV20-1
DNA: TGCAGTGCCCTTACAAACGAAAAACTGTTTTTT
CDR3: CSALTNEKLFF

J: TRBJ2-7
size: few
D: NA
V: TRBV18
DNA: TGTGCCAGCTCACCTTTGACAGGAATCGGGTTTTCCTACGAGCAGTACTTC
CDR3: CASSPLTGIGFSYEQYF

J: TRBJ1-5
size: NA
D: TRBD1
V: TRBV2
DNA: TGTGCCAGCAGTCACAGGGGGCAGAGCAATCAGCCCCAGCATTTT
CDR3: CASSHRGQSNQPQHF

J: TRBJ2-3
size: NA
D: NA
V: TRBV2
DNA: TGTGCCAGCAGTGCGCGAACAGATACGCAGTATTTT
CDR3: CASSARTDTQYF

J: TRBJ2-3
size: NA
D: TRBD2
V: TRBV10-1
DNA: TGCGCCAGCAGTGGACTAGCCGGGGAGTTTGGGGGTCCAGATACGCAGTATTTT
CDR3: CASSGLAGEFGGPDTQYF

J: TRBJ2-7
size: few
D: TRBD2
V: TRBV4-3
DNA: TGCGCCAGCAGCCAAGGGGGCAGAGCGGGAGCCTACGAGCAGTACTTC
CDR3: CASSQGGRAGAYEQYF

J: TRBJ1-2
size: NA
D: NA
V: TRBV12-3/TRBV12-4
DNA: TGTGCCAGCAGTTTATCCCCAGATGGCTACACCTTC
CDR3: CASSLSPDGYTF

J: TRBJ1-2
size: once
D: NA
V: TRBV28
DNA: TGTGCCAGCAGTACCCCGGGAGGGTATAACTATGGCTACACCTTC
CDR3: CASSTPGGYNYGYTF

J: TRBJ1-5
size: NA
D: NA
V: TRBV28
DNA: TGTGCCAGCAGCCCTGGTGGGCGTCAGCCCCAGCATTTT
CDR3: CASSPGGRQPQHF

J: TRBJ1-2
size: NA
D: TRBD1
V: TRBV7-2
DNA: TGTGCCAGCAGCTTACAGTCAGGGGGAGGCGGCTACACCTTC
CDR3: CASSLQSGGGGYTF

J: TRBJ2-7
size: NA
D: TRBD2
V: TRBV7-2
DNA: TGTGCCAGCAGCTCCGAGGGCTCGGGAGGGTACGAGCAGTACTTC
CDR3: CASSSEGSGGYEQYF

J: TRBJ1-3
size: few
D: NA
V: TRBV6-5
DNA: TGTGCCAGCAGTTACTCGCAGGGTCCCGGAAACACCATATATTTT
CDR3: CASSYSQGPGNTIYF

J: TRBJ1-4
size: NA
D: NA
V: TRBV15
DNA: TGTGCCACCAGCAGAAGCCAGACAGCTTCTCATGAAAAACTGTTTTTT
CDR3: CATSRSQTASHEKLFF

J: TRBJ2-2
size: NA
D: NA
V: TRBV4-2
DNA: TGTGCCAGCAGCGGTGTGCAGGGGAACACCGGGGAGCTGTTTTTT
CDR3: CASSGVQGNTGELFF

J: TRBJ2-1
size: NA
D: NA
V: TRBV3-1/TRBV3-2
DNA: TGTGCCAGCAGCCCTTCCCGGGACAATGAGCAGTTCTTC
CDR3: CASSPSRDNEQFF

J: TRBJ1-4
size: NA
D: TRBD1
V: TRBV19
DNA: TGTGCCAGTACCAAGGACAGGGGTGAAAAACTGTTTTTT
CDR3: CASTKDRGEKLFF

J: TRBJ2-7
size: NA
D: TRBD2
V: TRBV5-1
DNA: TGCGCCAGCAGCTTGTCTCTAGCGGGAGTCGTCTACGAGCAGTACTTC
CDR3: CASSLSLAGVVYEQYF

J: TRBJ2-3
size: NA
D: TRBD2
V: TRBV5-4
DNA: TGTGCCAGCAGCTACCCGGGACTAGTTTCGACAGATACGCAGTATTTT
CDR3: CASSYPGLVSTDTQYF

J: TRBJ2-1
size: NA
D: NA
V: TRBV24-1
DNA: TGTGCCACCAGTGGGCGGGACGCCTACAATGAGCAGTTCTTC
CDR3: CATSGRDAYNEQFF

J: TRBJ2-3
size: NA
D: NA
V: TRBV14
DNA: TGTGCCAGCAGCCAAGTCCCCCCAGGGACTAGCACAGATACGCAGTATTTT
CDR3: CASSQVPPGTSTDTQYF

J: TRBJ2-7
size: NA
D: NA
V: TRBV19
DNA: TGTGCCAGTACCGAGGGGGCGGGAAGGGTCGAGCAGTACTTC
CDR3: CASTEGAGRVEQYF

J: TRBJ2-7
size: few
D: TRBD1
V: TRBV7-2
DNA: TGTGCCAGCAGCTACGCAGGGGGCGCTTCCTCCTTTCTCTACGAGCAGTACTTC
CDR3: CASSYAGGASSFLYEQYF

J: TRBJ2-7
size: NA
D: TRBD2
V: TRBV27
DNA: TGTGCCAGCAGTTTTTCCACTAGCGGATTCTACGAGCAGTACTTC
CDR3: CASSFSTSGFYEQYF

J: TRBJ1-2
size: NA
D: NA
V: TRBV2
DNA: TGTGCCAGCAGTGAGGACAGCCAAACCTATGGCTACACCTTC
CDR3: CASSEDSQTYGYTF

J: TRBJ2-1
size: NA
D: NA
V: TRBV12-3/TRBV12-4
DNA: TGTGCCAGCAGTTTAGGCAGTGAGCAGTTCTTC
CDR3: CASSLGSEQFF

J: TRBJ1-2
size: NA
D: TRBD1
V: TRBV7-2
DNA: TGTGCCAGCAGCTTAGGCCCTCTAGGGGGCCACTATGGCTACACCTTC
CDR3: CASSLGPLGGHYGYTF

J: TRBJ2-3
size: NA
D: NA
V: TRBV11-2
DNA: TGTGCCTCCCGGCCGTGGACCGGGCCGGGAGCAGATACGCAGTATTTT
CDR3: CASRPWTGPGADTQYF

J: TRBJ1-6
size: NA
D: TRBD1
V: TRBV6-5
DNA: TGTGCCAGCAGTTACGGGACAGGGGGTGGTCCCCTCCACTTT
CDR3: CASSYGTGGGPLHF

J: TRBJ2-3
size: NA
D: TRBD1
V: TRBV29-1
DNA: TGCAGCGTTGAAGATCGTGTGGGGACAGGGGTGAAAGATACGCAGTATTTT
CDR3: CSVEDRVGTGVKDTQYF

J: TRBJ2-7
size: NA
D: TRBD2
V: TRBV2
DNA: TGTGCCAGCAGTACCCTACTAGCGGACATCTCCTACGAGCAGTACTTC
CDR3: CASSTLLADISYEQYF

J: TRBJ1-1
size: NA
D: NA
V: TRBV27
DNA: TGTGCCAGCAGTTGGGGAATACAGGGAAACACTGAAGCTTTCTTT
CDR3: CASSWGIQGNTEAFF

J: TRBJ2-3
size: NA
D: NA
V: TRBV19
DNA: TGTGCCAGTAGTATGGAGGGCCGCTCCACAGATACGCAGTATTTT
CDR3: CASSMEGRSTDTQYF

J: TRBJ2-4
size: NA
D: NA
V: TRBV7-3
DNA: TGTGCCAGCAGCTTAGATGGGGCTCTGAACATTCAGTACTTC
CDR3: CASSLDGALNIQYF

J: TRBJ2-3
size: NA
D: TRBD2
V: TRBV5-4
DNA: TGTGCCAGCAGCGATGAAGCGGGGGTCGTAACCACAGATACGCAGTATTTT
CDR3: CASSDEAGVVTTDTQYF

J: TRBJ1-5
size: few
D: TRBD1
V: TRBV7-9
DNA: TGTGCCAGCGGGACAGGTGGCTATCAGCCCCAGCATTTT
CDR3: CASGTGGYQPQHF